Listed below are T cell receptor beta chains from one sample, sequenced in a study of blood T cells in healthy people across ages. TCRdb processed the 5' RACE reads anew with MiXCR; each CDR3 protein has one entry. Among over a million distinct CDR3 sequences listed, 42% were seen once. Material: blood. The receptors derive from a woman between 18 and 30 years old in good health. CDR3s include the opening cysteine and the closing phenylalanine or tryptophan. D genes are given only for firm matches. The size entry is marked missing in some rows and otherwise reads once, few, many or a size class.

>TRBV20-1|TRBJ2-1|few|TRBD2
TGCAGTGCTAGAGGGACTAGCGGGATGCAGTTCTTC
CSARGTSGMQFF
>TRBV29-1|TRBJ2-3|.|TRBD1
TGCAGCGCCGGGACAGGGACCCACACAGATACGCAGTATTTT
CSAGTGTHTDTQYF
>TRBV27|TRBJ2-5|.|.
TGTGCCAGCAGTTTTGGGGCGGGGACCCAGTACTTC
CASSFGAGTQYF
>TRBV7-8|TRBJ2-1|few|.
TGTGCCAGCAGCCACACTAGGGTAGTATACAATGAGCAGTTCTTC
CASSHTRVVYNEQFF
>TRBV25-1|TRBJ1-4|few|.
TGTGCCAGCAGTCTAATGGGCAGTCATGAAAAACTGTTTTTT
CASSLMGSHEKLFF
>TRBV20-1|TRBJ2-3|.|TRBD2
TGCAGTGCGGCCCAGCGGGGTTACACAGATACGCAGTATTTT
CSAAQRGYTDTQYF
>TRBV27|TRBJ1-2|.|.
TGTGCCAGCAGTCCACATCCGGTCCGGTATGGCTACACCTTC
CASSPHPVRYGYTF
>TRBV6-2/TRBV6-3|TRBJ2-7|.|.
TGTGCCAGCAGTTATAGTCCGGGTTTCTACGAGCAGTACTTC
CASSYSPGFYEQYF
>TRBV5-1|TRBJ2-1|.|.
TGCGCCAGCAGTACCTTCGGGGACTCCTACAATGAGCAGTTCTTC
CASSTFGDSYNEQFF
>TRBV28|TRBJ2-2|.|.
TGTGCCAGCAGTTTATCGGGGACAAAGAACACCGGGGAGCTGTTTTTT
CASSLSGTKNTGELFF